This TCR beta chain originates from a study of early T cells in non-severe SARS-CoV-2 infection. Study-wide context: The input, bulk RNA from unsorted whole blood, was sequenced, and chains were unpaired.

Remarks on this clonotype: Its antigen is unidentified.

The TCR library protocol was used to attach unique molecular identifiers. These identifiers were attached to individual cDNA molecules. TCRdb reprocessed the 5' RACE reads with MiXCR, giving one entry per CDR3 protein. The sample includes about 48,000 distinct CDR3 sequences, 7.7% of them seen just once. Germline assignment: CDR1 SQVTM and CDR2 ANQGSEA. The CDR3 covers 17 residues. With 0 bases removed from V and 0 bases from J, the gap between germline ends came to 17 bases. Study-level results: Anti-spike CD8 responses were favored by VDJdb matching, which missed private and CD4 specificities.

This chain links TRBV29-1 with TRBJ1-1; D ambiguous. The origin of this receptor is an adult who was a healthcare worker with PCR-confirmed SARS-CoV-2 infection or an uninfected control (not recorded which). The sequenced sample consisted of whole blood. CDR3 in amino acids: CSVEDLGQVLMNTEAFF. The CDR3 DNA reads as TGCAGCGTTGAAGATTTAGGGCAGGTCCTTATGAACACTGAAGCTTTCTTT.